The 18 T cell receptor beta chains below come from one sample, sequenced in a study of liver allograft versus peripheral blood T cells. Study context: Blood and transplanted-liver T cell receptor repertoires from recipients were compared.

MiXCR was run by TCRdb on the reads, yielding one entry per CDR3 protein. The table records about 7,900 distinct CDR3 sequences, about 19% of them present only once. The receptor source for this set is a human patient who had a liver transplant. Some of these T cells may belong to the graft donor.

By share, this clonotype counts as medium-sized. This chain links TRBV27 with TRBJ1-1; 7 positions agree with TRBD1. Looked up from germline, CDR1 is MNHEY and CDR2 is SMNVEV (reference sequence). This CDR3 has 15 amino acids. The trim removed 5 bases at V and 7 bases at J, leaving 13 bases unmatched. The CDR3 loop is CASSINDRVGFEAFF. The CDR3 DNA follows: TGTGCCAGCAGTATAAACGACAGGGTGGGATTTGAAGCTTTCTTT.

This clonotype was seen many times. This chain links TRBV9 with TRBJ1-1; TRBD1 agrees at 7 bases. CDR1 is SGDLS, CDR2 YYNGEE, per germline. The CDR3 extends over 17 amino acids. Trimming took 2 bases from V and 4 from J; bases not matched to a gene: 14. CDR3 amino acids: CASSVRDRAWTGTEAFF. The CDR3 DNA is TGTGCCAGCAGCGTTAGGGACAGAGCGTGGACGGGCACTGAAGCTTTCTTT.

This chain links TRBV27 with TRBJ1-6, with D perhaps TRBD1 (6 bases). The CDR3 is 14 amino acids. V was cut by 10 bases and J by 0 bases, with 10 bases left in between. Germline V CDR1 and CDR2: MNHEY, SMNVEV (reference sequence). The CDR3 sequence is CATGDLSYNSPLHF. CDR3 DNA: TGTGCCACAGGGGACCTCTCCTATAATTCACCCCTCCACTTT.

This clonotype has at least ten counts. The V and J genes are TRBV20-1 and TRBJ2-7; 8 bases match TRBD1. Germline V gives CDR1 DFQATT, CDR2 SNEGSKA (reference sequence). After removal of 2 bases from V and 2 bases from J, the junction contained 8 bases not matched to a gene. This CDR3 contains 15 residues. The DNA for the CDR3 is TGCAGTGCTAGAACAATACAGGGGGAGACCTACGAGCAGTACTTC. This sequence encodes CSARTIQGETYEQYF.

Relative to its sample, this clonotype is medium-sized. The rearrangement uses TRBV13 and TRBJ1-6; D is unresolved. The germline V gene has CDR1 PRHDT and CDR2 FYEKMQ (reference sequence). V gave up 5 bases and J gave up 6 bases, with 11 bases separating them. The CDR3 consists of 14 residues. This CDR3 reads CASSTWTGNSPLHF. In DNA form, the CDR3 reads TGTGCCAGCAGCACCTGGACGGGTAATTCACCCCTCCACTTT. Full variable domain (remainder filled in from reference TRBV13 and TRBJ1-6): AAGVIQSPRHLIKEKRETATLKCYPIPRHDTVYWYQQGPGQDPQFLISFYEKMQSDKGSIPDRFSAQQFSDYHSELNMSSLELGDSALYFCASSTWTGNSPLHFGNGTRLTVT.

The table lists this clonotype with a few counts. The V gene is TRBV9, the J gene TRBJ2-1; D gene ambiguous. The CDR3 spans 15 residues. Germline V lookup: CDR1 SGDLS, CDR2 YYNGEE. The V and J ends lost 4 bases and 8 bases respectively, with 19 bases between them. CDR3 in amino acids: CASSPRNKRIDEQFF. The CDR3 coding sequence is TGTGCCAGCAGCCCCCGTAACAAACGGATTGATGAGCAGTTCTTC.

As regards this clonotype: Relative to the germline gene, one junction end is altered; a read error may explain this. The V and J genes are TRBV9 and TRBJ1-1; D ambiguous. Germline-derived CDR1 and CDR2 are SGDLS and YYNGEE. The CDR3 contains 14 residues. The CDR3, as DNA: TGTACCAGCAGCGTAGGGAAAAAGAACACTGAAGCTTTCTTT. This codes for CTSSVGKKNTEAFF.

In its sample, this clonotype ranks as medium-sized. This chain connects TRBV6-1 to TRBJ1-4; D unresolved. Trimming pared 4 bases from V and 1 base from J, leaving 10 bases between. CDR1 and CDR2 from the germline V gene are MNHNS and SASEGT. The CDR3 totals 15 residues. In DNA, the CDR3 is TGTGCCAGCAGTGGGGAGGTTGGAACTAATGAAAAACTGTTTTTT. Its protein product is CASSGEVGTNEKLFF.

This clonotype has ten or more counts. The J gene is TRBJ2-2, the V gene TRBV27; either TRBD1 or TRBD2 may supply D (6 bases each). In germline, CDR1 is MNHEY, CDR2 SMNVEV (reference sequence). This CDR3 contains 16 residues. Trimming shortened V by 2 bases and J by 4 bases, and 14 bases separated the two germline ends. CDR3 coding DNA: TGTGCCAGCAGTTTAGGACCGGGGGCGGGCACCGGGGAGCTGTTTTTT. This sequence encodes CASSLGPGAGTGELFF.

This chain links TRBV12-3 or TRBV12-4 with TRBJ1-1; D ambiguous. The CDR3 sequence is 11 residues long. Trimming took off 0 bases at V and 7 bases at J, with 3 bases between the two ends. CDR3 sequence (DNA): TGTGCCAGCAGTTTAGCGCGTGAAGCTTTCTTT. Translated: CASSLAREAFF.

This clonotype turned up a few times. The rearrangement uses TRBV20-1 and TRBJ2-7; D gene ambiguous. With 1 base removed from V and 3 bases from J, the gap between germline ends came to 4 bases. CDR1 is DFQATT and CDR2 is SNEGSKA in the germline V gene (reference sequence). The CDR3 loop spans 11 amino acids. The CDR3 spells CSARVVYEQYF. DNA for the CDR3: TGCAGTGCTAGAGTGGTCTACGAGCAGTACTTC.

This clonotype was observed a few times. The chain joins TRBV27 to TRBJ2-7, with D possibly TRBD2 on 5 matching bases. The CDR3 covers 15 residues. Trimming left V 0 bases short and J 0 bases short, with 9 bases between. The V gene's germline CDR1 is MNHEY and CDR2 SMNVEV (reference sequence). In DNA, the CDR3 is TGTGCCAGCAGTTTATCGGCCGGACTCTCCTACGAGCAGTACTTC. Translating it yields CASSLSAGLSYEQYF.

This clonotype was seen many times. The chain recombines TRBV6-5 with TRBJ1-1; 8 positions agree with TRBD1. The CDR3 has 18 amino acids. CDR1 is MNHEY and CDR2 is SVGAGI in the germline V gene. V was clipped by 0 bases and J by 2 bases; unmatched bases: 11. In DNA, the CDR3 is TGTGCCAGCAGTTACTCGAGGACAGGGACCGACCCTAACACTGAAGCTTTCTTT. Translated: CASSYSRTGTDPNTEAFF.

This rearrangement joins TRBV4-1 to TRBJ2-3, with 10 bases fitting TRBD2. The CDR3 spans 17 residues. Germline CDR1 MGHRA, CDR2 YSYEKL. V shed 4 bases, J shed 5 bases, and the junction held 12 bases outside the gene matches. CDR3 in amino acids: CASSLPNLAGDRDTQYF. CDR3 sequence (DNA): TGCGCCAGCAGCCTACCCAATCTAGCGGGGGATAGAGATACGCAGTATTTT.

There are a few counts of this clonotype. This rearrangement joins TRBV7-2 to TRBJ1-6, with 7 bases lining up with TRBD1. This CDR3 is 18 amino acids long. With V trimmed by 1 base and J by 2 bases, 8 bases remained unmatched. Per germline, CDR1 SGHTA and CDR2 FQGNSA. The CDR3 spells CASSLDGAGGTYNSPLHF. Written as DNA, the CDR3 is TGTGCCAGCAGCTTAGATGGGGCAGGGGGGACCTATAATTCACCCCTCCACTTT.

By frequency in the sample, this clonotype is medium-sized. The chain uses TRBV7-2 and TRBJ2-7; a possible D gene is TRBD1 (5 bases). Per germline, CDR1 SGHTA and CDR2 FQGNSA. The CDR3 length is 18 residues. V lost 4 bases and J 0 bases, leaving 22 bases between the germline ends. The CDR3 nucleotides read TGTGCCAGCAGCTACGGGTTAGGGGTAGGTAAGGCCTCCTACGAGCAGTACTTC. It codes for CASSYGLGVGKASYEQYF.

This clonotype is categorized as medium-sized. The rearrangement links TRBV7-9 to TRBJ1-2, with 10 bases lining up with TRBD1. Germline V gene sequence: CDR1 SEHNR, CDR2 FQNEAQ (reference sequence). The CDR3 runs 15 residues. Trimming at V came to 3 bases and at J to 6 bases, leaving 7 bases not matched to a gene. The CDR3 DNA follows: TGTGCCAGCAGCTTTTCCCGGACAGGGGGGGATGGCTACACCTTC. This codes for CASSFSRTGGDGYTF.

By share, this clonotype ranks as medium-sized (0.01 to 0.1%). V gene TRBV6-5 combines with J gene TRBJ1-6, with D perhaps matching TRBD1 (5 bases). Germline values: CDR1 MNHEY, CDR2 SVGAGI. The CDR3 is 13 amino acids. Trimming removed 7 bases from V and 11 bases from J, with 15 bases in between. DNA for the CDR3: TGTGCCAGCAAAAGGGGAAGTTGGGCACCCCTCCACTTT. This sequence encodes CASKRGSWAPLHF.